Sequencing of this T cell receptor beta chain was carried out in a study of blood T cells in healthy people across ages. Samples each yielded at least 6 micrograms of total RNA. Study-level points and caveats: The recorded TCR beta diversity per million T cells decreased in a roughly linear manner with age. Leaving the PBMCs unsorted stopped any conclusive comparison of naive versus antigen-experienced cells.

Worth noting for this clonotype: The antigen is unknown. Possible read error: a much larger clone is one base away.

The germline V gene encodes CDR1 SQVTM and CDR2 ANQGSEA. The CDR3 consists of 12 residues. V was trimmed by 8 bases and J by 6 bases, leaving 17 bases between them. Then a second PCR, running about 6 to 12 cycles, was carried out with a sample-barcoded 5' primer and a J-beta primer mix. Per-sample output comprised a minimum of 2.5 million paired-end reads containing CDR3. TCRdb processed the 5' RACE reads anew with MiXCR; each CDR3 protein has one entry. Counted here are about 780,000 distinct CDR3 sequences, 46% occurring once; the ten biggest clones make up approximately 18%. Sequencing was done on a sample of blood. The sequence derives from an elderly man in good health. This rearrangement joins TRBV29-1 to TRBJ2-7; weak D call: TRBD1 (5 bases). CDR3 sequence reads: CSFDSSVSEQYF. The CDR3 coding sequence is TGCAGCTTCGACAGCTCTGTCAGCGAGCAGTACTTC.